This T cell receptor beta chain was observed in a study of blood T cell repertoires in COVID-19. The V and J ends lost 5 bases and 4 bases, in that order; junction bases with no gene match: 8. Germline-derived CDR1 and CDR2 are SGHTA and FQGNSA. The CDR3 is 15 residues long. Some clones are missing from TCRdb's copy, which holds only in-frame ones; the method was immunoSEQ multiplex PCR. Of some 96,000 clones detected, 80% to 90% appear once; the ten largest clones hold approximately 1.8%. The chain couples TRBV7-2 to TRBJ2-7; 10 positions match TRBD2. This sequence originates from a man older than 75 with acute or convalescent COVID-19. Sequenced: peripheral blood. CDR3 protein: CASSKGSSGRYEQYF. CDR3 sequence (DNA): TGTGCCAGCAGCAAAGGAAGTAGCGGGAGGTACGAGCAGTACTTC.